The table lists the clone carrying this TCR beta chain with a count of one. Its antigen is currently unknown. This sample stems from a study of T cell repertoires in cytomegalovirus infection. Across the study: CMV infection together with matching HLA type was indicated by public TCR beta signatures.

TCRdb reanalysed the reads using MiXCR and keeps one entry per CDR3 protein. The table includes about 190,000 distinct CDR3 sequences, roughly 27% detected once. This CDR3 has 17 amino acids. CDR1 and CDR2 from the germline V gene are MNHNY and SVGAGI (reference sequence). The ends lost 2 bases at V and 3 bases at J; junction bases unmatched: 10. Overall study results and limits: Ex vivo, HLA-C-restricted CMV-specific TCR beta clonotypes prevailed over the rest of the response. Adding up the frequency of public TCR beta families identified people who carried CMV plus the relevant HLA.

This chain uses TRBV6-6 with TRBJ1-5; 7 bases align to TRBD1. This TCR came from a human donor in good health (CMV status not recorded). Some clones in this sample may be carry-over from other donors' samples. Sequences were obtained from PBMCs. CDR3 nucleotides: TGTGCCAGCAGTTACACAGGACAGGCCGGCCCCAATCAGCCCCAGCATTTT. Its protein product is CASSYTGQAGPNQPQHF.